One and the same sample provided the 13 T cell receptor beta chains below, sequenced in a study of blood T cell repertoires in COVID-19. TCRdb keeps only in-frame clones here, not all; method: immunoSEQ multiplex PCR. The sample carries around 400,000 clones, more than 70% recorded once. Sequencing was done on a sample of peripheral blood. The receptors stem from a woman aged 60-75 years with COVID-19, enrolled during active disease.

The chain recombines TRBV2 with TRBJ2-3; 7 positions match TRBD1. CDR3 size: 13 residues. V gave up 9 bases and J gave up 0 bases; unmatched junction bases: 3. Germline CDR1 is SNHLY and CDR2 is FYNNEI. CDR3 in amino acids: CARTGPSTDTQYF. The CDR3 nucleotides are TGTGCCAGGACAGGGCCTAGCACAGATACGCAGTATTTT.

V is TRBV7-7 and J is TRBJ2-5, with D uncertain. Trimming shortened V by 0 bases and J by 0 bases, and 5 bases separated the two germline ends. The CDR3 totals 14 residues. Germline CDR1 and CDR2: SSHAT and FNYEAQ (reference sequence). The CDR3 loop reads CASSLALYQETQYF. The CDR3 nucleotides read TGTGCCAGCAGCTTAGCGCTATACCAAGAGACCCAGTACTTC.

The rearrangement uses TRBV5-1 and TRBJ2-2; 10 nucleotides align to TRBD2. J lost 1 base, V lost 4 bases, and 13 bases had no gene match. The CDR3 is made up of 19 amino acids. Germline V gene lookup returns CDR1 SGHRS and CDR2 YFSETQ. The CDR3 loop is CASSQTPPAGGLNTGELFF. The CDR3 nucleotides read TGCGCCAGCAGCCAGACCCCCCCAGCGGGGGGGTTGAACACCGGGGAGCTGTTTTTT. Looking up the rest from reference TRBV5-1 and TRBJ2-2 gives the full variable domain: KAGVTQTPRYLIKTRGQQVTLSCSPISGHRSVSWYQQTPGQGLQFLFEYFSETQRNKGNFPGRFSGRQFSNSRSEMNVSTLELGDSALYLCASSQTPPAGGLNTGELFFGEGSRLTVL.

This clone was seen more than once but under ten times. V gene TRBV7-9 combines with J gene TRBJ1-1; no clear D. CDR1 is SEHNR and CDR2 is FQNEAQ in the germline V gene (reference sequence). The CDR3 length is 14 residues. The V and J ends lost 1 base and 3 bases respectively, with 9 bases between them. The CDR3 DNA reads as TGTGCCAGCAGCTTAGGGGCGTCCTACACTGAAGCTTTCTTT. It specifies CASSLGASYTEAFF.

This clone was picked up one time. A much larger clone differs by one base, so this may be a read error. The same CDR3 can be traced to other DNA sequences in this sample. The CDR3 DNA follows: TGTGCCAGTAGTACCGGGACAGGGAGAGAGACCCAGTACTTC. Translating it yields CASSTGTGRETQYF. V and J are TRBV19 and TRBJ2-5; 9 bases agree with TRBD1. The CDR3 totals 14 residues. The germline gives CDR1 LNHDA, CDR2 SQIVND (reference sequence). V dropped 4 bases and J dropped 4; count of bases not matched to a gene: 4.

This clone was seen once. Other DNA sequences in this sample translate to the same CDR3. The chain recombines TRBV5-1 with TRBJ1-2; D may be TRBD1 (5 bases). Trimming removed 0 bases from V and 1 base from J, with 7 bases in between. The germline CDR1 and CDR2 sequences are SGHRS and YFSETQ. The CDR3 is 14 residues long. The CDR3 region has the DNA TGCGCCAGCAGCTTGGGACAGAATAACTATGGCTACACCTTC. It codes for CASSLGQNNYGYTF.

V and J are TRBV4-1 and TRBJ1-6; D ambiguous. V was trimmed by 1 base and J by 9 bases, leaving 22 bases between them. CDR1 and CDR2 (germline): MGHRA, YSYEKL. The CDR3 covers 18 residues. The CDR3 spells CASSQGLSVPVGLSPLHF. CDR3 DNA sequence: TGCGCCAGCAGCCAAGGATTGAGCGTGCCAGTTGGACTTTCACCCCTCCACTTT.

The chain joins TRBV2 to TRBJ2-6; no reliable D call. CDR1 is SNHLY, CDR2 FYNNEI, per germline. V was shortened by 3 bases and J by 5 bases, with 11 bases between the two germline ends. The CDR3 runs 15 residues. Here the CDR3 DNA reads TGTGCCAGCAGTGATCACGGTCCTTGGGCCAACGTCCTGACTTTC. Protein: CASSDHGPWANVLTF.

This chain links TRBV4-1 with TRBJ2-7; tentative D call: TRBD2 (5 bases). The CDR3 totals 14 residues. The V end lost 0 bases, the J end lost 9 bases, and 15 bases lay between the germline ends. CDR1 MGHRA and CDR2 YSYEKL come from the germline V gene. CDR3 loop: CASSQDVGLSGQYF. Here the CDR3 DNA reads TGCGCCAGCAGCCAAGACGTGGGGTTAAGCGGGCAGTACTTC.

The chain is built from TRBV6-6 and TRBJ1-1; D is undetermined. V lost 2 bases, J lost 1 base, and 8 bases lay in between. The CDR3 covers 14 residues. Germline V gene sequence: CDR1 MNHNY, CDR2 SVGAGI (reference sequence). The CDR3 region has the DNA TGTGCCAGCAGTTACCACGAGGGGAACACTGAAGCTTTCTTT. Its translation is CASSYHEGNTEAFF.

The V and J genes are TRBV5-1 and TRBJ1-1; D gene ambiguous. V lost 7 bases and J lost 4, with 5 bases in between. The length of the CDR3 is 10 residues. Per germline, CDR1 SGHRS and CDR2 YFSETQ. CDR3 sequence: CASGGTEAFF. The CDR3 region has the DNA TGCGCCAGCGGAGGCACTGAAGCTTTCTTT.

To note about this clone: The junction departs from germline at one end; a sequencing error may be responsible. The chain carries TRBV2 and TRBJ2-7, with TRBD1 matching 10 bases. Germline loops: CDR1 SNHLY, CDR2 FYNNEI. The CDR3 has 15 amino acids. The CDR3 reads CASSVRLWTGGGFDF. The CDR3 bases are TGTGCCAGCAGTGTACGGCTTTGGACAGGGGGTGGCTTTGACTTC.

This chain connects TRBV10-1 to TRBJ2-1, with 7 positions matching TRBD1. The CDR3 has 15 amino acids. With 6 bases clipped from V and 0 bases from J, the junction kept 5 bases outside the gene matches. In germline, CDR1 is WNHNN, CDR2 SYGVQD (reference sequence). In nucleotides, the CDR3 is TGCGCCAGCAGCGACAGGGCGAGCTCCTACAATGAGCAGTTCTTC. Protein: CASSDRASSYNEQFF.